These 5 T cell receptor beta chains came from one sample sequenced in a study of T cell responses to AZD1222 COVID-19 vaccine. Sequenced by immunoSEQ multiplex PCR; TCRdb stores in-frame clones only, minus some. This sample has roughly 180,000 clones, with about 95% found just once. The sample here was peripheral blood, taken on day 0 of AZD1222 vaccination. These receptors were collected from an adult in good health.

The DNA for the CDR3 is TGTGCCAGCATGGTTCAGGGAGCGAGCAATCAGCCCCAGCATTTT. The encoded protein is CASMVQGASNQPQHF. This chain joins TRBV28 and TRBJ1-5; weak D call: TRBD1 (5 bases). The CDR3 runs to 15 residues. V was trimmed by 7 bases and J by 1 base, leaving 14 bases between them. Germline CDR1 is MDHEN and CDR2 is SYDVKM.

The rearrangement links TRBV5-6 to TRBJ2-1; D may be TRBD2 (5 bases). Germline V gives CDR1 SGHDT, CDR2 YYEEEE. This CDR3 contains 13 residues. The ends were cut back, 2 bases at V and 12 bases at J, with 15 bases in the middle. DNA of the CDR3: TGTGCCAGCAGCTTAGTGGACTCCGATGGGCAGTTCTTC. Amino acid sequence: CASSLVDSDGQFF. The whole variable domain, filled in from reference TRBV5-6 and TRBJ2-1, reads DAGVTQSPTHLIKTRGQQVTLRCSPKSGHDTVSWYQQALGQGPQFIFQYYEEEERQRGNFPDRFSGHQFPNYSSELNVNALLLGDSALYLCASSLVDSDGQFFGPGTRLTVL.

V gene TRBV28 combines with J gene TRBJ2-1; D possibly uses TRBD1 or TRBD2 (6 bases each). This CDR3 is built from 15 residues. The germline V and J ends were trimmed by 2 bases and 5 bases, with 13 bases remaining between them. CDR1 is MDHEN and CDR2 is SYDVKM in the germline V gene. CDR3 in DNA: TGTGCCAGCAGTTTAAGGGGGAGGAGGGACAATGAGCAGTTCTTC. Its protein is CASSLRGRRDNEQFF.

The chain uses TRBV27 and TRBJ1-2, with TRBD1 matching over 9 bases. The CDR3 loop spans 16 amino acids. V lost 5 bases to trimming and J lost 10 bases; unmatched junction nucleotides: 17. Germline-derived CDR1 and CDR2 are MNHEY and SMNVEV (reference sequence). CDR3 in amino acids: CASSRGGDRAFQAYTF. The DNA for the CDR3 is TGTGCCAGCAGTCGAGGAGGGGACAGGGCCTTTCAGGCCTACACCTTC.

This chain links TRBV21-1 with TRBJ1-5. TRBV21-1 is a listed pseudogene. The CDR3 spans 16 residues. The chain's CDR3 is CASSKVNTYSNQPQHF. The DNA of the CDR3 is TGTGCCAGCAGCAAAGTCAATACCTATAGCAATCAGCCCCAGCATTTT.